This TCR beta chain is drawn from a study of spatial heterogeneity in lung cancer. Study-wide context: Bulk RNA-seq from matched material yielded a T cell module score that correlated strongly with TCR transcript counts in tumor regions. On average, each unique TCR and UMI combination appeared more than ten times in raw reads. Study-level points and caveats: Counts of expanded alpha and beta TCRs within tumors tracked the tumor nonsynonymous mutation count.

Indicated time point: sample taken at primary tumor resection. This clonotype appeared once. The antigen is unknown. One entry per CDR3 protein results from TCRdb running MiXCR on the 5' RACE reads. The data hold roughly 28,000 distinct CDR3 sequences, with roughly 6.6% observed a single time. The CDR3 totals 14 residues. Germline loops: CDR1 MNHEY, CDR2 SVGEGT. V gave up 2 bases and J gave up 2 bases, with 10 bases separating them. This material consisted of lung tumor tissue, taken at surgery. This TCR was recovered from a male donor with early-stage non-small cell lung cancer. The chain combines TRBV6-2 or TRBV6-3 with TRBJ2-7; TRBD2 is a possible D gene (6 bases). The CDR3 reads CASSYRLGTYEQYF. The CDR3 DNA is TGTGCCAGCAGTTACCGACTAGGAACCTACGAGCAGTACTTC.